This T cell receptor (beta chain) was identified during a study of pediatric ulcerative colitis (dated by TCRdb to between 2018 and 2020). Regarding the complete study: Pancolitis was present in roughly seven ulcerative colitis patients and left-sided colitis in two, and histology consistent with ulcerative colitis was found in all of these patients. From eight or nine newly diagnosed, treatment-naive pediatric ulcerative colitis patients and a handful of non-IBD control children, paired blood and rectal samples were collected. The Pediatric Ulcerative Colitis Activity Index classified a couple of patients as having mild disease, four as having moderate disease and three as having acute severe colitis.

Broader findings and caveats from the paper: Because repertoires were derived from total lymphocyte DNA, patterns in rare subsets such as regulatory T cells may not have been reflected. With only four individuals, the healthy control group was small. A couple of rectal CDR3 clonotypes turned up in every ulcerative colitis patient but in none of the controls. Compared with controls, ulcerative colitis patients showed significantly higher autologous blood-rectal clonal overlap, a finding that suggests increased T cell trafficking to inflamed tissue. Features of the rectal repertoire distinguished controls, mild-moderate colitis patients and acute severe colitis patients, and in acute severe colitis, rectal diversity was reduced because of clonal expansions. For technical reasons, substantially fewer templates were yielded by the blood samples of a couple of patients, and these blood samples were excluded from blood-rectal overlap analysis.

Ulcerative colitis patients had received no immunosuppressive medication before the diagnostic colonoscopy. A blood sample was obtained concurrently with the colonoscopy. The Wizard kit (Promega) was used to extract genomic DNA from the blood and intestinal samples. The CDR3 sequence holds 14 residues, the cysteine and phenylalanine included. Only the CDR3 part of the read is kept: 42 bases, read in frame from the first base. CDR1 and CDR2, per the germline V gene (reference sequence), are MNHEY and SMNVEV. A distance of 17 bases separates the germline ends of V and J, which lose 2 bases and 9 bases respectively. Rearranged CDR3 beta regions were amplified from genomic DNA with multiplex V and J primers using the immunoSEQ TRB Survey service. To keep depth equal across samples, survey-level sequencing depth of up to 500,000 reads per sample was applied. The libraries were purified, combined into pools and sequenced with Illumina technology. Per the authors' processing: Productive clonality, sample overlap, pairwise scatters, CDR3 beta length, V/D/J gene usage and productiveness were all assessed with the immunoSEQ online tools. Calculated diversity was defined as the number of unique rearrangements divided by total templates times 100, and Shannon and Simpson indices were additionally computed. For principal component analysis, Z-score normalized data were analyzed with the R prcomp function and the ggbiplot package. Morisita's index was used to measure clonal overlap between blood and rectum within each subject. Held by TCRdb, this immuneACCESS table contains in-frame sequences only and omits some clones. Under half of the omission traces to an unresolved V gene where checked; the cause of the rest is unknown. From that table come the V and J calls and clone size; the DNA was used to work out D and trimming. For this sample the table gives about 64,000 clones, of which roughly nine tenths were detected only once. Nearly 3.5% of the sample lies in the top ten.

Comments on this clone: Its antigen is still unknown. Per-nucleotide qualities are absent, and no much larger clonotype sits a single base away.

Sequences were obtained from blood. The sequence derives from a boy aged 10-17 years with severe ulcerative colitis. The chain was built from TRBV27 and TRBJ2-7; possibly the D gene is TRBD2, per 6 matching bases. The DNA reads as follows: TGTGCCAGCAGTTTAGGAGGGACCACTACGAGGCAGTACTTC. Translated, this gives CASSLGGTTTRQYF.